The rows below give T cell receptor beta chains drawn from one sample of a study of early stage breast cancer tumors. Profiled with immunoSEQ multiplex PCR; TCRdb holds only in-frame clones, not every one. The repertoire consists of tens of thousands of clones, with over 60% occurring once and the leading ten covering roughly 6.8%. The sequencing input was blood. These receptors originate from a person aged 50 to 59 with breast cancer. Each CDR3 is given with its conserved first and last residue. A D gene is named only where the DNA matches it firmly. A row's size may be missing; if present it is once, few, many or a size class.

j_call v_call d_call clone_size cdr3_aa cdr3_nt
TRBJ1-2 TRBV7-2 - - CASSSGQGYGYTF TGTGCCAGCAGCTCAGGGCAGGGATATGGCTACACCTTC
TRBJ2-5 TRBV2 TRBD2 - CASSPGLAGVHWETQYF TGTGCCAGCAGTCCGGGACTAGCGGGGGTCCACTGGGAGACCCAGTACTTC
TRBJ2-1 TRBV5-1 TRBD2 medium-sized CASSVSGSEQFF TGCGCCAGCAGCGTTAGCGGGAGCGAGCAGTTCTTC
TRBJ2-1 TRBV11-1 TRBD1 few CASSRTGAYNEQFF TGTGCCAGCAGCCGGACAGGAGCCTACAATGAGCAGTTCTTC
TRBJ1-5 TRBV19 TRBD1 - CASTGTGVQPQHF TGTGCCAGTACGGGGACAGGGGTTCAGCCCCAGCATTTT
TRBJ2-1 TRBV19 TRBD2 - CASSQQTSGYNEQFF TGTGCCAGTAGCCAACAGACTAGCGGTTACAATGAGCAGTTCTTC
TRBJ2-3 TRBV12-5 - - CASGLTVGSLQSTDTQYF TGTGCTAGTGGTTTGACAGTGGGCTCGCTCCAAAGCACAGATACGCAGTATTTT
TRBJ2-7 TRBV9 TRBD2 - CASSVDNGGGDEQYF TGTGCCAGCAGCGTAGATAACGGGGGAGGGGACGAGCAGTACTTC
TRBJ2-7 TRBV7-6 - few CASTSGGGSYEQYF TGTGCCAGCACCTCTGGCGGGGGCAGCTACGAGCAGTACTTC
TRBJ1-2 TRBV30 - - CASGVGNTF TGTGCCTCAGGGGTGGGTAACACCTTC
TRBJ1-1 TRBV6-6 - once CASSYQQLRETEAFF TGTGCCAGCAGTTATCAACAGTTGAGGGAAACTGAAGCTTTCTTT
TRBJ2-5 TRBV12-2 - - CASRLALAGVQETQYF TGTGCAAGTCGCTTAGCGCTGGCGGGGGTCCAAGAGACCCAGTACTTC
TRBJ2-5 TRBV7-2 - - CASSLYSETQYF TGTGCCAGCAGCTTGTATTCCGAGACCCAGTACTTC
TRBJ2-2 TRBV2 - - CASSGGTSLTGELFF TGTGCCAGCAGTGGGGGGACTTCCCTTACCGGGGAGCTGTTTTTT
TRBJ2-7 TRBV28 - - CASSSPGGRREEQYF TGTGCCAGCAGTTCCCCTGGCGGCCGTCGGGAGGAGCAGTACTTC
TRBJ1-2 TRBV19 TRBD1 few CASRPDRDPYGYTF TGTGCCAGTAGGCCAGACAGGGACCCCTATGGCTACACCTTC
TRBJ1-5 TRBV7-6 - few CASSSGQYQPQHF TGTGCCAGCAGCTCCGGACAGTATCAGCCCCAGCATTTT